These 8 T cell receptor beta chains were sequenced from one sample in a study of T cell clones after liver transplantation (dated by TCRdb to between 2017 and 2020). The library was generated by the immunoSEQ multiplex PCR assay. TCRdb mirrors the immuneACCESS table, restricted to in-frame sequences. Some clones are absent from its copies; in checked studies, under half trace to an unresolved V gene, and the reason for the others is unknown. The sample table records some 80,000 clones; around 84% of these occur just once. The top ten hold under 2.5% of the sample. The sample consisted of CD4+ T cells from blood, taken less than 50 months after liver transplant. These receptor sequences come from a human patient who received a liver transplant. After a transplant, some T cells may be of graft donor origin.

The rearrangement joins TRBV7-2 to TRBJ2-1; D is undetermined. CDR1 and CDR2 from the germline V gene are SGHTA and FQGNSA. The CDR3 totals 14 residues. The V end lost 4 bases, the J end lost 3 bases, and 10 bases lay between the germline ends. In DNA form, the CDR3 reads TGTGCCAGCAGCTCAAGTTCGTACTACAATGAGCAGTTCTTC. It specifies CASSSSSYYNEQFF.

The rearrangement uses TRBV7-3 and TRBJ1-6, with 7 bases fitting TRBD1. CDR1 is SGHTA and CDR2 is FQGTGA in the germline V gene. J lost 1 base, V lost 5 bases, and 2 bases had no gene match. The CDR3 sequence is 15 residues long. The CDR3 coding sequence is TGTGCCAGCAGCCCAGGGGGGTCCTATAATTCACCCCTCCACTTT. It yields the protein CASSPGGSYNSPLHF.

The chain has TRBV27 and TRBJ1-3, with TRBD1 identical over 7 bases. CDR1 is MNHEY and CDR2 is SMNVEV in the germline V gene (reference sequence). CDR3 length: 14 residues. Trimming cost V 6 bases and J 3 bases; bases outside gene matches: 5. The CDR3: CASSRQGVGNTIYF. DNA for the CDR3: TGTGCCAGCAGCCGCCAGGGGGTTGGAAACACCATATATTTT.

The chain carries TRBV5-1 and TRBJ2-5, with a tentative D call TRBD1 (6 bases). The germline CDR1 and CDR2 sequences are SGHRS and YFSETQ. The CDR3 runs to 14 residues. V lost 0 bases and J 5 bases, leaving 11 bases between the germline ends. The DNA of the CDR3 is TGCGCCAGCAGCTTGGAAGGGGGAAGGGAGACCCAGTACTTC. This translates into CASSLEGGRETQYF.

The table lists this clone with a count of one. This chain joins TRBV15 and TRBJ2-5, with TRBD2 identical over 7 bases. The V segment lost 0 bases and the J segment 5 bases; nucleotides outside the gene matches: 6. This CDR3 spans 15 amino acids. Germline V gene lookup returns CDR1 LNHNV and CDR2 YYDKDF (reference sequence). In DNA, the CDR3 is TGTGCCACCAGCAGAGATGGGAGGGATCGGGAGACCCAGTACTTC. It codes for CATSRDGRDRETQYF.

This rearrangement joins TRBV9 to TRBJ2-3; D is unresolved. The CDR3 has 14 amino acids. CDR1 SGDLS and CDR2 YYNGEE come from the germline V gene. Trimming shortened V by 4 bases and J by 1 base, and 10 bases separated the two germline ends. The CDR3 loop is CASSTNYGTDTQYF. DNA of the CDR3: TGTGCCAGCAGCACTAACTACGGCACAGATACGCAGTATTTT.

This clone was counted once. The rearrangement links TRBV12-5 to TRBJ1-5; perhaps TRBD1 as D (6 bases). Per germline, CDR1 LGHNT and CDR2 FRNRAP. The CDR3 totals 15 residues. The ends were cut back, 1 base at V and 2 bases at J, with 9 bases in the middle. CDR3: CASGLEGGGNQPQHF. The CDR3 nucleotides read TGTGCTAGTGGTTTGGAGGGGGGCGGCAATCAGCCCCAGCATTTT.

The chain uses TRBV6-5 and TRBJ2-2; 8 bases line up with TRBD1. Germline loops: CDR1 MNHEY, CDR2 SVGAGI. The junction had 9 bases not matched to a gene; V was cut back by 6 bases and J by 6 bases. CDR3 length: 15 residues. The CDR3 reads CASSSPTGVAGELFF. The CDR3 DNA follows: TGTGCCAGCAGCTCCCCGACAGGGGTTGCCGGGGAGCTGTTTTTT.